These 18 T cell receptor beta chains share one sample of origin, sequenced in a study of shared clonotypes between healthy human individuals (dated by TCRdb to the early 2020s). For the CD8 naive samples, CD45RO-negative cells were positively selected for CCR7, yielding a CD45RA+CCR7+ population from which TemRA cells were excluded. Library preparation was by the immunoSEQ multiplex PCR assay. TCRdb's version of the immuneACCESS table is confined to in-frame rearrangements and falls short of the full clone set. An unresolved V gene accounts for under half of the shortfall where checked; the remainder is of unknown origin. Across this sample there are roughly 2.1 million clones, with 85% to 95% seen only once. The ten largest clones take up more than 1.5% of the sample. The sequenced sample consisted of naive CD8+ T cells from PBMCs. Read against the paper, the sample's cell subset or site label means: CD45RA+CCR7+. Receptor source: a man aged 18 to 29 in good health. Some clones in this sample may be carry-over from other donors' samples.

As regards this clone: In the same sample, other DNA sequences code for this CDR3. V and J are TRBV27 and TRBJ2-5, with TRBD1 identical over 9 bases. The trim removed 2 bases at V and 4 bases at J, leaving 2 bases unmatched. Germline V gene sequence: CDR1 MNHEY, CDR2 SMNVEV (reference sequence). The CDR3 has 14 residues. CDR3 in DNA: TGTGCCAGCAGTTTAAGACAGGGGGGAGAGACCCAGTACTTC. Translating gives CASSLRQGGETQYF.

CDR3 residues: CASLDISNYGYTF. The CDR3, as DNA: TGTGCCAGTCTTGACATCTCTAACTATGGCTACACCTTC. The genes are TRBV19 and TRBJ1-2; D not certain. Deletions cut 8 bases from V and 0 bases from J, with 10 bases between. This CDR3 is 13 amino acids long. Germline-derived CDR1 and CDR2 are LNHDA and SQIVND (reference sequence).

CDR3 loop: CASLGTFEENIQYF. DNA for the CDR3: TGTGCCAGCCTCGGGACTTTTGAGGAAAACATTCAGTACTTC. This chain links TRBV14 with TRBJ2-4; D is possibly TRBD2 (6 bases). The germline gives CDR1 SGHDN, CDR2 FVKESK. This CDR3 spans 14 amino acids. V lost 8 bases and J lost 5, with 16 bases in between.

The gene calls are TRBV7-8 and TRBJ2-7, with D possibly being TRBD2 (6 bases). CDR3 length: 16 amino acids. V lost 5 bases to trimming and J lost 2 bases, with 19 bases between them. CDR1 SGHVS and CDR2 FQNEAQ come from the germline V gene. CDR3 sequence (DNA): TGTGCCAGCAGCCCCAATCGGGAGTTAGCAACCTACGAGCAGTACTTC. It is translated as CASSPNRELATYEQYF.

The chain carries TRBV15 and TRBJ2-2; no reliable D call. Germline V lookup: CDR1 LNHNV, CDR2 YYDKDF (reference sequence). Trimming shortened V by 3 bases and J by 4 bases, and 12 bases separated the two germline ends. The CDR3 runs to 15 residues. The CDR3 protein is CATSSIKGPTGELFF. CDR3 bases: TGTGCCACCAGCAGCATTAAAGGTCCCACCGGGGAGCTGTTTTTT.

The chain carries TRBV11-2 and TRBJ1-2; D remains ambiguous. The V gene's germline CDR1 is SGHAT and CDR2 FQNNGV. V lost 1 base and J lost 1, with 10 bases in between. The CDR3 consists of 15 residues. The DNA of the CDR3 is TGTGCCAGCAGCTTAGGGACCGCGATTAACTATGGCTACACCTTC. It yields the protein CASSLGTAINYGYTF.

This clone came up once. Different DNA sequences within this sample yield the same CDR3. The CDR3 DNA follows: TGTGCCAGCAGCTTAGCGGGGGTTACTGAAGCTTTCTTT. Its protein is CASSLAGVTEAFF. V gene TRBV7-9 combines with J gene TRBJ1-1, with D possibly TRBD1 on 5 matching bases. Germline CDR1 and CDR2: SEHNR and FQNEAQ (reference sequence). This CDR3 has 13 residues. V gave up 0 bases and J gave up 5 bases, with 7 bases separating them.

This sequence joins TRBV5-5 and TRBJ2-7; TRBD1 agrees at 11 bases. The germline gives CDR1 SGHKS, CDR2 YYEKEE (reference sequence). The CDR3 length is 16 residues. Trimming cost V 3 bases and J 6 bases; bases outside gene matches: 11. This CDR3 is CASSWTGGLFSSEQYF. Written as DNA, the CDR3 is TGTGCCAGCAGCTGGACAGGGGGCCTGTTTAGCAGCGAGCAGTACTTC.

The rearrangement joins TRBV28 to TRBJ2-3; TRBD2 aligns across 10 bases. V was pared by 1 base and J by 1 base, with 5 bases of the junction left unmatched. Germline CDR1 reads MDHEN; CDR2 reads SYDVKM. This CDR3 has 17 amino acids. CDR3 nucleotides: TGTGCCAGCAGTTTATTAGCGGGAGGTCGCGGCACAGATACGCAGTATTTT. It codes for CASSLLAGGRGTDTQYF. Together with reference TRBV28 and TRBJ2-3, the CDR3 gives the full variable domain: DVKVTQSSRYLVKRTGEKVFLECVQDMDHENMFWYRQDPGLGLRLIYFSYDVKMKEKGDIPEGYSVSREKKERFSLILESASTNQTSMYLCASSLLAGGRGTDTQYFGPGTRLTVL.

This clone was detected only once. Other DNA variants within this sample encode the same CDR3. V is TRBV7-9 and J is TRBJ2-6; D gene unclear. Germline CDR1 SEHNR, CDR2 FQNEAQ (reference sequence). V was trimmed by 1 base and J by 1 base, leaving 5 bases between them. The CDR3 is 15 residues long. CDR3 in DNA: TGTGCCAGCAGCTTAGGAGGATCTGGGGCCAACGTCCTGACTTTC. Encoded protein: CASSLGGSGANVLTF.

The chain links TRBV27 to TRBJ2-7; D is uncertain. Looked up from germline, CDR1 is MNHEY and CDR2 is SMNVEV (reference sequence). The ends were cut back, 5 bases at V and 4 bases at J, with 15 bases in the middle. The CDR3 is 14 residues long. The CDR3 DNA is TGTGCCAGCAGTCCTTCGGCGATCTCATACGAGCAGTACTTC. The encoded protein is CASSPSAISYEQYF.

As concerns this clone: Other DNA variants within this sample encode the same CDR3. This chain links TRBV9 with TRBJ2-1; 7 nucleotides align to TRBD2. V lost 0 bases and J lost 4; bases outside the gene matches: 1. Per the germline V gene, CDR1 is SGDLS and CDR2 is YYNGEE. The CDR3 length is 14 residues. The CDR3 DNA reads as TGTGCCAGCAGCGTAGGGACTAGATACAATGAGCAGTTCTTC. It yields the protein CASSVGTRYNEQFF.

The chain combines TRBV6-1 with TRBJ2-7, with TRBD2 matching 8 bases. CDR3 size: 16 residues. The junction had 11 bases not matched to a gene; V was cut back by 3 bases and J by 4 bases. The germline V gene encodes CDR1 MNHNS and CDR2 SASEGT. The CDR3 loop is CASSDATSVHRYEQYF. In nucleotides, the CDR3 is TGTGCCAGCAGTGACGCGACTAGCGTTCATAGGTACGAGCAGTACTTC.

V gene TRBV6-1 combines with J gene TRBJ2-1; 7 bases are a match to TRBD2. With V trimmed by 8 bases and J by 10 bases, 11 bases remained unmatched. This CDR3 is 13 amino acids long. Germline V gene data show CDR1 as MNHNS and CDR2 as SASEGT. The CDR3 DNA reads as TGTGCCAGCGGAACAGCGGGGCCGGGGGAGCAGTTCTTC. It specifies CASGTAGPGEQFF.

This clone was picked up one time. The chain carries TRBV6-6 and TRBJ2-7; 7 bases fit TRBD1. Germline lookup yields CDR1 MNHNY and CDR2 SVGAGI (reference sequence). Trimming removed 10 bases from V and 2 bases from J; junction bases left unmatched: 8. This CDR3 contains 13 residues. The CDR3 coding sequence is TGTGCCACCCGACCCGACAGGGCCTACGAGCAGTACTTC. Its translation: CATRPDRAYEQYF.

The chain combines TRBV10-2 with TRBJ1-5; weak D call: TRBD1 (5 bases). The CDR3 is 14 residues long. V shed 8 bases and J shed 3 bases, with 14 bases lying between them. Germline CDR1 reads WSHSY; CDR2 reads SAAADI. The CDR3 bases are TGCGCCAGCGGGGGGGTCAGAATCAATCAGCCCCAGCATTTT. As protein: CASGGVRINQPQHF.

The chain employs TRBV27 and TRBJ1-2; 9 bases fit TRBD1. The CDR3 runs 13 residues. Germline values: CDR1 MNHEY, CDR2 SMNVEV (reference sequence). Trimming took 5 bases from V and 8 from J; bases not matched to a gene: 6. CDR3 coding DNA: TGTGCCAGCAGTCCCGGGACAGGGTTCGGCTACACCTTC. Its protein is CASSPGTGFGYTF.

A word on this clone: Other DNA sequences in the same sample also yield this CDR3. V is TRBV28 and J is TRBJ1-1, with D maybe TRBD1 (6 bases). The CDR3 loop spans 14 amino acids. Germline assignment: CDR1 MDHEN and CDR2 SYDVKM. V lost 2 bases and J lost 1, with 8 bases in between. The CDR3 DNA is TGTGCCAGCAGTTTAAGGGGGTGGAACACTGAAGCTTTCTTT. It is translated as CASSLRGWNTEAFF.